This T cell receptor beta chain comes out of a study of T cell changes during pregnancy in multiple sclerosis. The junction had 5 bases not matched to a gene; V was cut back by 4 bases and J by 3 bases. Germline CDR1 reads MGHDK; CDR2 reads SYGVNS. There are 15 residues in the CDR3. Repertoires were generated with immunoSEQ multiplex PCR, while TCRdb's copy carries only in-frame clones and drops some. In the table there are 90,000 to 95,000 clones, 75% to 95% of which are singletons. The sequence came from a female donor with multiple sclerosis, enrolled in a pregnancy study. The material was peripheral blood, obtained before pregnancy. This chain connects TRBV25-1 to TRBJ2-3; the match to TRBD1 covers 9 bases. This CDR3 reads CASSVGQGWTDTQYF. Here the CDR3 DNA reads TGTGCCAGCAGTGTAGGACAGGGGTGGACAGATACGCAGTATTTT.